The clone carrying this TCR beta chain was observed at least ten times. Unique molecular identifiers were built into the TCRbeta library. TCRdb reanalysed the PCR reads using MiXCR and keeps one entry per CDR3 protein. The table has hundreds of thousands of distinct CDR3 sequences, around 16% seen once. These data belong to a study of T-cell reconstitution after alpha-beta-depleted transplantation in children. The V end was cut by 6 bases, the J end by 2 bases, with 13 bases between. Germline assignment: CDR1 SQVTM and CDR2 ANQGSEA. CDR3 length: 13 residues. The receptor was isolated from a human donor who donated a stem cell graft to a child with acute myeloid leukemia. The chain recombines TRBV29-1 with TRBJ1-1, with D possibly being TRBD1 (5 bases). The material was PBMCs from the stem cell graft donor, obtained from the stem cell graft. The CDR3 loop reads CSVATVVNTEAFF. CDR3 bases: TGCAGCGTGGCGACAGTAGTTAACACTGAAGCTTTCTTT.